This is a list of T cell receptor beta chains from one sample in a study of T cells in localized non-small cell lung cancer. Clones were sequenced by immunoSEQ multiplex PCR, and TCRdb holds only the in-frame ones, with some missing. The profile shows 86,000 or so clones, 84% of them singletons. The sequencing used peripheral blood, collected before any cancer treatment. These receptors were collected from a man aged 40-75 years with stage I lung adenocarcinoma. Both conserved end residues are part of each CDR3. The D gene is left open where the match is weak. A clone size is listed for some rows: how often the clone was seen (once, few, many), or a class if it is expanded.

CDR3aa: CASSLAGLGISGNTIYF
CDR3nt: TGCGCCAGCAGCTTGGCCGGGTTGGGCATCTCTGGAAACACCATATATTTT
d_gene: -
j_gene: TRBJ1-3
abundance: -
v_gene: TRBV5-1

CDR3aa: CASSAPGLAGAVGEQFF
CDR3nt: TGTGCCAGCAGTGCACCGGGACTAGCGGGAGCAGTTGGTGAGCAGTTCTTC
d_gene: TRBD2
j_gene: TRBJ2-1
abundance: -
v_gene: TRBV6-1

CDR3aa: CASSQGAPGATEAFF
CDR3nt: TGCGCCAGCAGCCAAGGTGCGCCTGGGGCCACTGAAGCTTTCTTT
d_gene: -
j_gene: TRBJ1-1
abundance: few
v_gene: TRBV4-1

CDR3aa: CASSLLAGASTDTQYF
CDR3nt: TGTGCCAGCAGCTTACTAGCGGGGGCCTCCACAGATACGCAGTATTTT
d_gene: TRBD2
j_gene: TRBJ2-3
abundance: -
v_gene: TRBV6-4

CDR3aa: CASTRPLAKYEQYF
CDR3nt: TGTGCCAGCACCCGCCCCTTAGCGAAGTACGAGCAGTACTTC
d_gene: -
j_gene: TRBJ2-7
abundance: -
v_gene: TRBV27

CDR3aa: CATRLAGLNEQYF
CDR3nt: TGTGCCACAAGACTAGCGGGGCTCAACGAGCAGTACTTC
d_gene: TRBD2
j_gene: TRBJ2-7
abundance: once
v_gene: TRBV19

CDR3aa: CASSGPTSRANNEQFF
CDR3nt: TGTGCCAGCAGTGGGCCGACTAGCCGCGCAAACAATGAGCAGTTCTTC
d_gene: TRBD2
j_gene: TRBJ2-1
abundance: -
v_gene: TRBV25-1

CDR3aa: CASTRPQGKQFF
CDR3nt: TGTGCCAGCACCCGCCCTCAGGGGAAGCAGTTCTTC
d_gene: -
j_gene: TRBJ2-1
abundance: -
v_gene: TRBV2

CDR3aa: CASSPRTGNTGELFF
CDR3nt: TGTGCCAGCAGTCCCCGGACAGGGAACACCGGGGAGCTGTTTTTT
d_gene: TRBD1
j_gene: TRBJ2-2
abundance: -
v_gene: TRBV28

CDR3aa: CASSYGGSLNEQYF
CDR3nt: TGTGCCAGCAGTTACGGGGGGTCCTTAAACGAGCAGTACTTC
d_gene: -
j_gene: TRBJ2-7
abundance: -
v_gene: TRBV6-6

CDR3aa: CASSRAGNNQPQHF
CDR3nt: TGTGCCAGCAGCCGGGCGGGGAACAATCAGCCCCAGCATTTT
d_gene: -
j_gene: TRBJ1-5
abundance: -
v_gene: TRBV11-1

CDR3aa: CASSQDSGSWTPRF
CDR3nt: TGTGCCAGCAGCCAAGATTCGGGGAGCTGGACTCCGCGCTTC
d_gene: -
j_gene: TRBJ2-7
abundance: -
v_gene: TRBV4-2

CDR3aa: CASRHNSNQPQHF
CDR3nt: TGCGCCAGCAGGCACAATAGCAATCAGCCCCAGCATTTT
d_gene: -
j_gene: TRBJ1-5
abundance: -
v_gene: TRBV10-2

CDR3aa: CSVAGRENSDTQYF
CDR3nt: TGCAGCGTTGCGGGGCGGGAGAACTCAGATACGCAGTATTTT
d_gene: TRBD2
j_gene: TRBJ2-3
abundance: -
v_gene: TRBV29-1

CDR3aa: CASSLASSGQYGIQYF
CDR3nt: TGTGCCAGCAGCTTGGCTAGCTCAGGACAGTATGGCATTCAGTACTTC
d_gene: -
j_gene: TRBJ2-4
abundance: -
v_gene: TRBV5-1

CDR3aa: CASSQGRLAGDQETQYF
CDR3nt: TGCGCCAGCAGCCAAGGACGCCTAGCGGGGGACCAAGAGACCCAGTACTTC
d_gene: TRBD2
j_gene: TRBJ2-5
abundance: once
v_gene: TRBV4-1

CDR3aa: CASSLVAFTDTQYF
CDR3nt: TGCGCCAGCAGCTTGGTAGCGTTCACAGATACGCAGTATTTT
d_gene: -
j_gene: TRBJ2-3
abundance: -
v_gene: TRBV5-1

CDR3aa: CASSGLAGTSYNEQFF
CDR3nt: TGTGCCAGCTCGGGACTAGCGGGGACTTCTTACAATGAGCAGTTCTTC
d_gene: TRBD2
j_gene: TRBJ2-1
abundance: -
v_gene: TRBV18

CDR3aa: CASRHVLGQGEETQYF
CDR3nt: TGTGCCAGCAGACATGTACTCGGACAGGGCGAAGAGACCCAGTACTTC
d_gene: TRBD1
j_gene: TRBJ2-5
abundance: -
v_gene: TRBV7-2

CDR3aa: CASSQDPSVGPYYGYTF
CDR3nt: TGCGCCAGCAGCCAAGATCCGTCGGTGGGGCCCTACTATGGCTACACCTTC
d_gene: -
j_gene: TRBJ1-2
abundance: -
v_gene: TRBV4-1

CDR3aa: CASSPPGLAGGVDTQYF
CDR3nt: TGTGCCAGCAGTCCCCCGGGACTAGCGGGAGGGGTAGATACGCAGTATTTT
d_gene: TRBD2
j_gene: TRBJ2-3
abundance: -
v_gene: TRBV9